This T cell receptor (beta chain) was found in a study of Tregs in tolerant kidney transplant recipients. Trimming removed 7 bases from V and 5 bases from J, with 17 bases in between. Looked up from germline, CDR1 is SEHNR and CDR2 is FQNEAQ (reference sequence). The CDR3 has 14 residues. Libraries were prepared by immunoSEQ multiplex PCR; TCRdb keeps only in-frame clonotypes and omits some of them. This sample has 90,000 or so clones, with more than 80% found just once. Findings and limits, study-wide: The most relevant donor-specific Treg TCRbeta repertoire apparently came from expansion with activated donor B cells.

Concerning this clone itself: The antigen remains unidentified.

This chain joins TRBV7-9 and TRBJ1-2; D is perhaps TRBD1 (6 bases). This TCR was recovered from a human donor in good health. Sequencing input: CD8+ T cells from blood. CDR3 residues: CASTGGQRSYGYTF. CDR3 sequence (DNA): TGTGCCAGCACAGGAGGACAGAGGTCTTATGGCTACACCTTC.